What follows is one T cell receptor beta chain and its context. Its target is not known. The sample comes from a study of OX40 agonist ivuxolimab in advanced cancers. General study results and limits: More expanded clones were seen, on average, in CD8+ T cells than in CD4+. In the 0.1 to 3.0 mg/kg range, CD4+ and CD8+ blood T cells had expanded clonally by week 6.

Per the germline V gene, CDR1 is SEHNR and CDR2 is FQNEAQ (reference sequence). CDR3 length equals 14 residues. J lost 7 bases, V lost 5 bases, and 5 bases had no gene match. Produced via immunoSEQ multiplex PCR; TCRdb's table is partial and in-frame only. The sample records about 62,000 clones, 75% to 85% being singletons. At baseline, cycle 4 day 1, and cycle 7 day 1, blood was sampled. Sequenced material: CD4+ or CD8+ T cells sorted from blood, taken in a trial of the OX40 agonist ivuxolimab. The chain carries TRBV7-9 and TRBJ1-6; 7 bases map to TRBD1. The sequence came from an adult with an advanced solid tumor such as melanoma, head and neck, liver or kidney cancer. This CDR3 is CASSPGQSNSPLHF. CDR3 DNA: TGTGCCAGCAGCCCGGGACAGAGCAATTCACCCCTCCACTTT.